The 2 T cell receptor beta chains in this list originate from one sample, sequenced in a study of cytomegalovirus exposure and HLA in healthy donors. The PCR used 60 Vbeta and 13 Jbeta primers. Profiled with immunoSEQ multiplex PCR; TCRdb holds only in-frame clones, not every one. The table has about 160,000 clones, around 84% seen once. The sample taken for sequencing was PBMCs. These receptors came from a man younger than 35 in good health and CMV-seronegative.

CDR3 nucleotides: TGTGCCAGCTGCCCGGTTGGTGGCGGGGAGCTGTTTTTT. Amino acid sequence: CASCPVGGGELFF. The gene calls are TRBV18 and TRBJ2-2, with D hard to call. Trimming removed 7 bases at V and 7 bases at J, with 13 bases between. This CDR3 has 13 amino acids. Per the germline V gene, CDR1 is KGHSH and CDR2 is LQKENI. Full variable domain (rest looked up from reference TRBV18 and TRBJ2-2): NAGVMQNPRHLVRRRGQEARLRCSPMKGHSHVYWYRQLPEEGLKFMVYLQKENIIDESGMPKERFSAEFPKEGPSILRIQQVVRGDSAAYFCASCPVGGGELFFGEGSRLTVL.

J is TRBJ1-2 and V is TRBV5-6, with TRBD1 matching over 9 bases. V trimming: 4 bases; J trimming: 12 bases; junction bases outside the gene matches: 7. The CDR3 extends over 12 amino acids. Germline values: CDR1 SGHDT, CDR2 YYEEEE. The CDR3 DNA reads TGTGCCAGCAGCGCGACAGGGGGTAGGAACACCTTC. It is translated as CASSATGGRNTF.